Below, 21 T cell receptor beta chains from the same sample are listed, as sequenced in a study of blood T cell repertoires in COVID-19. Profiled with immunoSEQ multiplex PCR; TCRdb holds only in-frame clones, not every one. The sample lists about 250,000 clones; about four fifths were seen once. Material for sequencing was peripheral blood. The receptor set was obtained from a middle-aged man with active or convalescent COVID-19.

The gene calls are TRBV19 and TRBJ1-1, with 7 bases lining up with TRBD1. The CDR3 is 15 amino acids. Germline-derived CDR1 and CDR2 are LNHDA and SQIVND (reference sequence). V lost 0 bases and J lost 5; bases outside the gene matches: 6. CDR3 in DNA: TGTGCCAGTAGTATAGAGTACAGGGGCGGGACTGAAGCTTTCTTT. Translation gives CASSIEYRGGTEAFF. Supplemented by reference TRBV19 and TRBJ1-1, the full variable domain reads DGGITQSPKYLFRKEGQNVTLSCEQNLNHDAMYWYRQDPGQGLRLIYYSQIVNDFQKGDIAEGYSVSREKKESFPLTVTSAQKNPTAFYLCASSIEYRGGTEAFFGQGTRLTVV.

This clone was seen a single time. This chain links TRBV5-1 with TRBJ1-1, with 8 bases identical to TRBD1. There are 14 residues in the CDR3. CDR1 and CDR2 (germline): SGHRS, YFSETQ. V was pared by 3 bases and J by 5 bases, with 6 bases of the junction left unmatched. CDR3 bases: TGCGCCAGCAGCTCGGACAGGGATGGGACTGAAGCTTTCTTT. Encoded protein: CASSSDRDGTEAFF.

The CDR3 sequence is CASSLGGPGGAGELFF. For the CDR3, the DNA is TGCGCCAGCAGCTTGGGAGGACCGGGGGGCGCCGGGGAGCTGTTTTTT. The V call is TRBV5-1, the J call TRBJ2-2; tentatively, D is TRBD2 (7 bases). Trimming stripped 0 bases from V and 6 bases from J, with 15 bases between. The CDR3 contains 16 residues. Germline CDR1 reads SGHRS; CDR2 reads YFSETQ.

The genes are TRBV19 and TRBJ2-6; D remains ambiguous. This CDR3 region has 14 residues. Trimming stripped 6 bases from V and 0 bases from J, with 6 bases between. The germline V gene has CDR1 LNHDA and CDR2 SQIVND (reference sequence). CDR3 nucleotide sequence: TGTGCCAGTAGAACGGGCTCTGGGGCCAACGTCCTGACTTTC. This encodes CASRTGSGANVLTF.

With regard to this clone: The same CDR3 also results from other DNA sequences found in this sample. V usage is TRBV19 and J usage is TRBJ1-1, with D possibly TRBD1 on 6 matching bases. V shed 1 base and J shed 0 bases, with 6 bases lying between them. This CDR3 is built from 14 residues. Germline values: CDR1 LNHDA, CDR2 SQIVND (reference sequence). CDR3 in amino acids: CASSIGGLNTEAFF. For the CDR3, the DNA is TGTGCCAGTAGTATAGGGGGGCTGAACACTGAAGCTTTCTTT.

The chain recombines TRBV5-1 with TRBJ1-1; D might be TRBD1 (6 bases). V lost 0 bases to trimming and J lost 3 bases, with 12 bases between them. The germline gives CDR1 SGHRS, CDR2 YFSETQ. The CDR3 totals 15 residues. CDR3 sequence reads: CASSLEQGLHTEAFF. The DNA for the CDR3 is TGCGCCAGCAGCTTGGAACAGGGCCTCCACACTGAAGCTTTCTTT.

This clone has just a few counts. The chain employs TRBV12-3 or TRBV12-4 and TRBJ1-5, with unresolved D. The CDR3 length is 13 residues. V lost 3 bases and J 9 bases, leaving 12 bases between the germline ends. The DNA for the CDR3 is TGTGCCAGCAGTTTGGGCACCTCGTTGCCCCAGCATTTT. It encodes CASSLGTSLPQHF.

The chain links TRBV6-5 to TRBJ1-5; the match to TRBD1 covers 9 bases. The CDR3 is 14 residues long. CDR1 MNHEY and CDR2 SVGAGI come from the germline V gene. The V gene end was trimmed by 2 bases and the J gene end by 7 bases; junction bases not matched to a gene: 3. DNA for the CDR3: TGTGCCAGCAGTTACCGGGACAGGGAGCAGCCCCAGCATTTT. The encoded protein is CASSYRDREQPQHF.

This clone was picked up a small number of times. The rearrangement uses TRBV5-8 and TRBJ2-7; TRBD1 matches at 9 bases. Germline values: CDR1 SGHTS, CDR2 YDEGEE. The CDR3 loop spans 15 amino acids. V shed 3 bases, J shed 4 bases, and the junction held 8 bases outside the gene matches. CDR3 residues: CASSWTGTGSYEQYF. The CDR3 bases are TGTGCCAGCAGCTGGACCGGGACAGGGTCGTACGAGCAGTACTTC.

V usage is TRBV30 and J usage is TRBJ1-5; 7 bases fit TRBD1. There are 15 residues in the CDR3. Unmatched junction bases numbered 9, after V lost 3 bases and J lost 4 bases. The germline gives CDR1 GTSNPN, CDR2 SVGIG (reference sequence). This CDR3 reads CAWSSAVQGNQPQHF. CDR3 nucleotides: TGTGCCTGGAGCAGCGCAGTACAGGGGAATCAGCCCCAGCATTTT.

This chain joins TRBV2 and TRBJ2-2; D possibly corresponds to TRBD1 (5 bases). The CDR3 is made up of 13 amino acids. The V gene lost 11 bases and the J gene lost 8 bases, with 18 bases spanning the gap. Per the germline V gene, CDR1 is SNHLY and CDR2 is FYNNEI. CDR3 residues: CALQGQASGELFF. The DNA of the CDR3 is TGTGCCCTCCAGGGCCAAGCGTCTGGGGAGCTGTTTTTT.

With respect to this clone: A much larger clone lies a single base off, so this may be a read error. Other nucleotide sequences from this sample produce the same CDR3. The DNA of the CDR3 is TGTGCCAGCAGCCCGGGACAGGGTAACACTGAAGCTTTCTTT. Amino acids: CASSPGQGNTEAFF. The chain uses TRBV11-2 and TRBJ1-1, with 9 bases identical to TRBD1. With 5 bases clipped from V and 2 bases from J, the junction kept 3 bases outside the gene matches. Germline V gene sequence: CDR1 SGHAT, CDR2 FQNNGV. The CDR3 contains 14 residues.

This clone came up once. This sequence joins TRBV3-1 (or the pseudogene TRBV3-2) and TRBJ2-7; TRBD2 matches at 8 bases. This CDR3 is 17 amino acids long. The germline V gene has CDR1 LGHDT and CDR2 YNNKEL (reference sequence). J gave up 2 bases and V 4 bases, and 13 bases lay outside the gene matches. The CDR3 reads CASSPRRPRGGAYEQYF. The CDR3 DNA is TGTGCCAGCAGCCCCAGGAGACCTCGGGGGGGGGCCTACGAGCAGTACTTC.

The chain has TRBV5-6 and TRBJ1-2; D remains unclear. From germline, CDR1 is SGHDT and CDR2 YYEEEE. The CDR3 length is 16 residues. Trimming removed 3 bases from V and 1 base from J, with 16 bases in between. This CDR3 reads CASSSSKVGVNYGYTF. In DNA form, the CDR3 reads TGTGCCAGCAGCTCCTCCAAGGTCGGGGTTAACTATGGCTACACCTTC.

The chain carries TRBV29-1 and TRBJ1-2; D uncertain. The CDR3 runs to 12 residues. CDR1 is SQVTM and CDR2 is ANQGSEA in the germline V gene. V lost 5 bases and J lost 4, with 11 bases in between. The CDR3 is CSVKIALYGYTF. For the CDR3, the DNA is TGCAGCGTTAAGATCGCACTCTATGGCTACACCTTC.

The J gene is TRBJ2-5, the V gene TRBV25-1, with 14 bases identical to TRBD2. Germline CDR1 MGHDK, CDR2 SYGVNS. The CDR3 extends over 15 amino acids. V gave up 5 bases and J gave up 4 bases; unmatched junction bases: 3. In nucleotides, the CDR3 is TGTGCCAGCAGTCCGGGACTAGCGGGAGTAGAGACCCAGTACTTC. This translates into CASSPGLAGVETQYF.

This clone came up once. J is TRBJ2-1 and V is TRBV29-1; 9 bases agree with TRBD2. The CDR3 totals 14 residues. CDR1 and CDR2 (germline): SQVTM, ANQGSEA. Losses at the gene ends were 7 bases for V and 4 bases for J; bases not matched to a gene: 8. The DNA of the CDR3 is TGCAGCGCTAGTAGCGGGAGATCGTACAATGAGCAGTTCTTC. Amino acid sequence: CSASSGRSYNEQFF.

The chain joins TRBV5-1 to TRBJ1-5; the D is unclear. CDR3 length equals 16 residues. Germline values: CDR1 SGHRS, CDR2 YFSETQ. V dropped 0 bases and J dropped 2 bases, with 12 bases sitting between them. This chain's CDR3 is CASSLVTGGGNQPQHF. The CDR3 bases are TGCGCCAGCAGCTTGGTAACGGGAGGAGGCAATCAGCCCCAGCATTTT.

The CDR3 DNA follows: TGTGCCAGCAGACAACAGGGGGCCCTCGAGCAGTACTTC. It encodes CASRQQGALEQYF. The rearrangement links TRBV5-8 to TRBJ2-7; TRBD1 matches at 9 bases. The CDR3 contains 13 residues. V was pared by 5 bases and J by 6 bases, with 6 bases of the junction left unmatched. Germline lookup yields CDR1 SGHTS and CDR2 YDEGEE. Complete variable domain (other parts from reference TRBV5-8 and TRBJ2-7): EAGVTQSPTHLIKTRGQQATLRCSPISGHTSVYWYQQALGLGLQFLLWYDEGEERNRGNFPPRFSGRQFPNYSSELNVNALELEDSALYLCASRQQGALEQYFGPGTRLTVT.

This chain joins TRBV2 and TRBJ2-1, with D maybe TRBD1 (6 bases). Germline CDR1 is SNHLY and CDR2 is FYNNEI. V shed 3 bases and J shed 4 bases, with 13 bases lying between them. CDR3 size: 15 residues. For the CDR3, the DNA is TGTGCCAGCAGTGAGACGTCCCAGGGGTACAATGAGCAGTTCTTC. It codes for CASSETSQGYNEQFF.

This sequence joins TRBV6-5 and TRBJ1-2; TRBD1 matches 9 bases. The CDR3 consists of 15 residues. Per the germline V gene, CDR1 is MNHEY and CDR2 is SVGAGI. V dropped 10 bases and J dropped 4; count of bases not matched to a gene: 13. The CDR3 spells CATDSTGGAIYGYTF. In DNA, the CDR3 is TGTGCCACCGACAGCACAGGGGGCGCCATCTATGGCTACACCTTC.